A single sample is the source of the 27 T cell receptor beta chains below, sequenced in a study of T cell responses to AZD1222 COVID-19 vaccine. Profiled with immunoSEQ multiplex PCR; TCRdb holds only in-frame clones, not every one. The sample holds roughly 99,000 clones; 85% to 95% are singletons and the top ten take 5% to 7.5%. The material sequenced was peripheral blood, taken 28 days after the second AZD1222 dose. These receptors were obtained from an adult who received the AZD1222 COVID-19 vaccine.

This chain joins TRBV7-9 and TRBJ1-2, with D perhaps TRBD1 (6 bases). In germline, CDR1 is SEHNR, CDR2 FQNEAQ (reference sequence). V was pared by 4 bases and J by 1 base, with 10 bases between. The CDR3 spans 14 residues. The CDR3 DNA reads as TGTGCCAGCAGCTCCGGACAGTTTAACTATGGCTACACCTTC. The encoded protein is CASSSGQFNYGYTF.

The CDR3 nucleotides read TGTGCCACCAGCAGAGATAGGGTTAGGGCTGAAGCTTTCTTT. Translation gives CATSRDRVRAEAFF. The genes are TRBV15 and TRBJ1-1; the D is unclear. The CDR3 loop spans 14 amino acids. Looked up from germline, CDR1 is LNHNV and CDR2 is YYDKDF (reference sequence). V was cut by 0 bases and J by 6 bases, with 11 bases left in between.

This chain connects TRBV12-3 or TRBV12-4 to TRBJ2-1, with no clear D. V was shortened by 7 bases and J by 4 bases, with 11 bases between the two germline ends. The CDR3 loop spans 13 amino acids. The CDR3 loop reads CASTVTRYNEQFF. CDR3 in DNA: TGTGCCAGCACCGTCACCCGGTACAATGAGCAGTTCTTC.

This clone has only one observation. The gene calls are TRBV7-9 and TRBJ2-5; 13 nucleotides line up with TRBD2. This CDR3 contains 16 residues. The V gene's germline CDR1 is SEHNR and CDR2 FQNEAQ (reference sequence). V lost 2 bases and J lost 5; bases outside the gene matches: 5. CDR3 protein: CASSLYGTSGKETQYF. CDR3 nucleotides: TGTGCCAGCAGCTTATACGGGACTAGCGGGAAGGAGACCCAGTACTTC.

This chain's CDR3 is CASSFPSGSAYNEQFF. The CDR3 region has the DNA TGTGCCAGCAGCTTTCCTAGCGGGAGTGCCTACAATGAGCAGTTCTTC. The rearrangement links TRBV7-6 to TRBJ2-1, with 10 bases that match TRBD2. This CDR3 comprises 16 residues. J was trimmed by 2 bases and V by 3 bases; bases with no gene match: 4. In germline, CDR1 is SGHVS, CDR2 FNYEAQ.

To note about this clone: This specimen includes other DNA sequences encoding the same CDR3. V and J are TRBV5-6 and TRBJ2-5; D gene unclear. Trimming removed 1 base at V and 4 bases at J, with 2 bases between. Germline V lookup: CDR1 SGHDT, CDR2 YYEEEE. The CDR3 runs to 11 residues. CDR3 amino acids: CASSLRETQYF. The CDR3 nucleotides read TGTGCCAGCAGCTTGAGAGAGACCCAGTACTTC.

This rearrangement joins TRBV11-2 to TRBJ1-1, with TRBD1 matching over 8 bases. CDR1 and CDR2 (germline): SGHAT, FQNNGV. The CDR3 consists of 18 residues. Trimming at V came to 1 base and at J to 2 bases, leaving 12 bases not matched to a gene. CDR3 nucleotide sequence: TGTGCCAGCAGCTTAGTATGGGTTTCAGGGACAGGTAACACTGAAGCTTTCTTT. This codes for CASSLVWVSGTGNTEAFF. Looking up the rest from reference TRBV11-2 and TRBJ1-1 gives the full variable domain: EAGVAQSPRYKIIEKRQSVAFWCNPISGHATLYWYQQILGQGPKLLIQFQNNGVVDDSQLPKDRFSAERLKGVDSTLKIQPAKLEDSAVYLCASSLVWVSGTGNTEAFFGQGTRLTVV.

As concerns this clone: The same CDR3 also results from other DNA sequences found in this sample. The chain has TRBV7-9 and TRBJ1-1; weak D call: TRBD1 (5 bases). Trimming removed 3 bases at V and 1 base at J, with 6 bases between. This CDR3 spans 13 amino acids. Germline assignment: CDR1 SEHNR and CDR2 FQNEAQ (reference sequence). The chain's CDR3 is CASSLRGNTEAFF. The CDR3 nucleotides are TGTGCCAGCAGCTTGAGGGGGAACACTGAAGCTTTCTTT.

The CDR3 sequence is CASSSPGTSYEQYF. The CDR3 region has the DNA TGTGCCAGCTCGTCACCAGGGACTAGCTACGAGCAGTACTTC. The genes are TRBV18 and TRBJ2-7, with 8 bases fitting TRBD2. V shed 6 bases, J shed 3 bases, and the junction held 7 bases outside the gene matches. The CDR3 sequence is 14 residues long. The germline gives CDR1 KGHSH, CDR2 LQKENI.

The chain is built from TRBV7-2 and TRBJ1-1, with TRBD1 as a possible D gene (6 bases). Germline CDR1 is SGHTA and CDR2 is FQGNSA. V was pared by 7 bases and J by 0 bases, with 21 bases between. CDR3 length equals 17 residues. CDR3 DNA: TGTGCCAGCACCCATGACGTTTGGACAGAGATGAACACTGAAGCTTTCTTT. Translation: CASTHDVWTEMNTEAFF.

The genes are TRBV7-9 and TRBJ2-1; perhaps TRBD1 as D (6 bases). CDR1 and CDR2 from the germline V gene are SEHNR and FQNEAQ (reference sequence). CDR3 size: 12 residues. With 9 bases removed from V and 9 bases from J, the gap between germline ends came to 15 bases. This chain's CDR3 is CASGLGAPEQFF. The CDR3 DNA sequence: TGTGCCAGTGGGTTGGGGGCCCCTGAGCAGTTCTTC. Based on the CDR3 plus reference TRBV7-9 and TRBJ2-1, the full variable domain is DTGVSQNPRHKITKRGQNVTFRCDPISEHNRLYWYRQTLGQGPEFLTYFQNEAQLEKSRLLSDRFSAERPKGSFSTLEIQRTEQGDSAMYLCASGLGAPEQFFGPGTRLTVL.

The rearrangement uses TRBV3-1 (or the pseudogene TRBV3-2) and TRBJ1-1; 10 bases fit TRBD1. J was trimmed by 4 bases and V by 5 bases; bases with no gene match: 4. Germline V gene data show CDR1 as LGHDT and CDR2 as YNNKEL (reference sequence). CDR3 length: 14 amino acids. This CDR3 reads CASSVGQGGTEAFF. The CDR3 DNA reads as TGTGCCAGCAGCGTAGGACAGGGGGGCACTGAAGCTTTCTTT.

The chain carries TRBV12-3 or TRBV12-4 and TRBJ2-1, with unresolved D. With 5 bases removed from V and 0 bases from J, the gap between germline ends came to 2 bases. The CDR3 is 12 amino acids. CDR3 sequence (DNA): TGTGCCAGCAGTGCCTCCTACAATGAGCAGTTCTTC. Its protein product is CASSASYNEQFF.

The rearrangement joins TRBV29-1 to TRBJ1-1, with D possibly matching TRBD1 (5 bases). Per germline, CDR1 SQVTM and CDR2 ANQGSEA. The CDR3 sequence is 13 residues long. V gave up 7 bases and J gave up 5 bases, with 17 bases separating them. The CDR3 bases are TGCAGCGGAAACCCGGGACCCCCGACTGAAGCTTTCTTT. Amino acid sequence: CSGNPGPPTEAFF.

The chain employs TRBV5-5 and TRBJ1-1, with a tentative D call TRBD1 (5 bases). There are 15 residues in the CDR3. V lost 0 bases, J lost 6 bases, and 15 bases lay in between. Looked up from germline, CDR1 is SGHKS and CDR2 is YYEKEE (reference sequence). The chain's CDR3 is CASSLVGGTGSEAFF. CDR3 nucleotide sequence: TGTGCCAGCAGCTTGGTTGGGGGGACGGGGTCTGAAGCTTTCTTT.

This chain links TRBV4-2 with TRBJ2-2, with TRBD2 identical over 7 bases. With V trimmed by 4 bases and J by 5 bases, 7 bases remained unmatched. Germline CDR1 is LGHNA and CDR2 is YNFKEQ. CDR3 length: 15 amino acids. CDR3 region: CASSRGGGETGELFF. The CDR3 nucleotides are TGTGCCAGCAGCCGCGGGGGAGGGGAGACCGGGGAGCTGTTTTTT.

The CDR3 nucleotides are TGTGCCAGCAGCTGGGGACAGGGGGCAGGGTATGGCTACACCTTC. This gives the protein CASSWGQGAGYGYTF. The chain combines TRBV13 with TRBJ1-2, with 12 bases fitting TRBD1. The CDR3 contains 15 residues. J gave up 5 bases and V 4 bases, and 5 bases lay outside the gene matches. Per germline, CDR1 PRHDT and CDR2 FYEKMQ (reference sequence). The full variable domain, with the rest looked up from reference TRBV13 and TRBJ1-2, is AAGVIQSPRHLIKEKRETATLKCYPIPRHDTVYWYQQGPGQDPQFLISFYEKMQSDKGSIPDRFSAQQFSDYHSELNMSSLELGDSALYFCASSWGQGAGYGYTFGSGTRLTVV.

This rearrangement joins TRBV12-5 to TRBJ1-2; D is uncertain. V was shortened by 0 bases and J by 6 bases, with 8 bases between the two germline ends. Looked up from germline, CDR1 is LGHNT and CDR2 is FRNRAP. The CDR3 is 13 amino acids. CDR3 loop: CASGLVPWDGYTF. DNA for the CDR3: TGTGCTAGTGGTTTGGTACCCTGGGATGGCTACACCTTC.

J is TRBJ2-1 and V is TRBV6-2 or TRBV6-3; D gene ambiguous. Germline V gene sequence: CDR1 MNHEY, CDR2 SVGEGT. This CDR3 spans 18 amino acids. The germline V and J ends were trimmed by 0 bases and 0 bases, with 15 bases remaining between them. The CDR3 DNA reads TGTGCCAGCAGTTACTCCGAGGATAGCCCGAGCTCCTACAATGAGCAGTTCTTC. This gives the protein CASSYSEDSPSSYNEQFF.

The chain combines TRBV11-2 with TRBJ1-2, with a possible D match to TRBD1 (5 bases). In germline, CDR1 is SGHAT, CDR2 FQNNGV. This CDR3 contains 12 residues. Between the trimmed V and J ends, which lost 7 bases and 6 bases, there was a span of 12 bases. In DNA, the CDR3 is TGTGCCAGCACCACAGGAGGGGATGGCTACACCTTC. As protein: CASTTGGDGYTF.

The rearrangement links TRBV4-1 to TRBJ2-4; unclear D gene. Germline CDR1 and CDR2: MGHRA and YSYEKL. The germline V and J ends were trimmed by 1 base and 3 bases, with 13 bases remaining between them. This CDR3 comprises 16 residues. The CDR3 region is CASSQGVPLGKNIQYF. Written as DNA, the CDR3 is TGCGCCAGCAGCCAAGGGGTCCCCCTTGGCAAAAACATTCAGTACTTC.

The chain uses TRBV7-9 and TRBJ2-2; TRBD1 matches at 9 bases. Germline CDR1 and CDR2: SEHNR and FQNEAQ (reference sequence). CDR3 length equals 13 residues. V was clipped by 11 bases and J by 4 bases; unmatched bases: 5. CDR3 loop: CAGGTGTTGELFF. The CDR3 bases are TGTGCCGGGGGGACAGGGACCACCGGGGAGCTGTTTTTT.

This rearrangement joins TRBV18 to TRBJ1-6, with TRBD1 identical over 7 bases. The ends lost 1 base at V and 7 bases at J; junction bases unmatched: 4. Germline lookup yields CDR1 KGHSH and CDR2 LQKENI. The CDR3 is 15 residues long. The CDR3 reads CASSPRQGANSPLHF. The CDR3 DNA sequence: TGTGCCAGCTCACCACGACAGGGAGCCAATTCACCCCTCCACTTT. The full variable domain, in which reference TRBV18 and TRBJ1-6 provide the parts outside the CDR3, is NAGVMQNPRHLVRRRGQEARLRCSPMKGHSHVYWYRQLPEEGLKFMVYLQKENIIDESGMPKERFSAEFPKEGPSILRIQQVVRGDSAAYFCASSPRQGANSPLHFGNGTRLTVT.

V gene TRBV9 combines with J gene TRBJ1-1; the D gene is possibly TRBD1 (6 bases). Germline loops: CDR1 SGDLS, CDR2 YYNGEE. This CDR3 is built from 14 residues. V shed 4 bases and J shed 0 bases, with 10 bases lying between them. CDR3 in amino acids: CASSWGGMNTEAFF. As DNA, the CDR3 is TGTGCCAGCAGCTGGGGGGGCATGAACACTGAAGCTTTCTTT.

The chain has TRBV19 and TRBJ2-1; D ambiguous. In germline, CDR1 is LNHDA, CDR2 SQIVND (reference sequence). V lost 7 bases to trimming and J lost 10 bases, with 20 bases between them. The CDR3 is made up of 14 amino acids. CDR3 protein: CASTTYPVAREQFF. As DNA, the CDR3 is TGTGCCAGTACCACCTACCCCGTGGCGAGGGAGCAGTTCTTC. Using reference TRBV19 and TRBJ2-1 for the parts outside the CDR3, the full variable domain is DGGITQSPKYLFRKEGQNVTLSCEQNLNHDAMYWYRQDPGQGLRLIYYSQIVNDFQKGDIAEGYSVSREKKESFPLTVTSAQKNPTAFYLCASTTYPVAREQFFGPGTRLTVL.

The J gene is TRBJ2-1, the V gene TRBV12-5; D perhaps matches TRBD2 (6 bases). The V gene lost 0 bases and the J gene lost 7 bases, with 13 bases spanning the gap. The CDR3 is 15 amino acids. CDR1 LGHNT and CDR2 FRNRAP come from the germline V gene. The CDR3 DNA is TGTGCTAGTGGTTTGGTAATAGCGGCTATGAATGAGCAGTTCTTC. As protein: CASGLVIAAMNEQFF.

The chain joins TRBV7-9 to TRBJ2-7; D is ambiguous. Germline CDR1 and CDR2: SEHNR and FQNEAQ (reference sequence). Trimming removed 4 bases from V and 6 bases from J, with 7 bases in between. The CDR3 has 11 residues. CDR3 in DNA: TGTGCCAGCAGCTGGGTGGGCGAGCAGTACTTC. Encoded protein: CASSWVGEQYF.